The present TCR beta chain was sequenced within a study of blood T cell repertoires in COVID-19. In the study overall: The origin of the acute and convalescent COVID-19 samples was the United States, Italy and Spain. The analysed material was cDNA or gDNA that came from T cells, B-cell-depleted T cells, or PBMCs.

Authors' analysis steps: Amplification from reference gene primers served as the basis for estimated nucleated cell counts. The table came from immunoSEQ multiplex PCR; TCRdb's copy has only in-frame clones and leaves some out. Clone size and V and J calls were adopted from that table, with D and trimming inferred from the DNA. The top ten clones hold approximately 8% of a sample with 100,000 to 150,000 clones, over 75% of them seen once. The ends were cut back, 3 bases at V and 5 bases at J, with 11 bases in the middle. Per germline, CDR1 KGHSH and CDR2 LQKENI. CDR3 length equals 14 residues. Sequencing input: peripheral blood. This sequence joins TRBV18 and TRBJ2-1, with D possibly being TRBD2 (5 bases). The sequence came from a man aged 50-60 years with acute or convalescent COVID-19. The CDR3 DNA sequence: TGTGCCAGCTCACCCCCTAGCAGAAACAATGAGCAGTTCTTC. It encodes CASSPPSRNNEQFF.